Included here is one T cell receptor (beta chain) sequence, with context. TCRdb keeps only in-frame clones here, not all; method: immunoSEQ multiplex PCR. The sample contains approximately 2.5 million clones, roughly 93% of which appear only once. Per the germline V gene, CDR1 is SGHRS and CDR2 is YFSETQ. V lost 0 bases and J 6 bases, leaving 7 bases between the germline ends. The CDR3 has 13 residues. The entry originates in a study of shared clonotypes between healthy human individuals. The V and J genes are TRBV5-1 and TRBJ1-5; D call uncertain. The sequence was collected from a man aged 18 to 30 in good health. Some clones in this sample may be carry-over from other donors' samples. The specimen was naive CD4+ T cells from PBMCs. This sample's subset: CD45RA+ positively selected. CDR3 loop: CASSLVRGQPQHF. CDR3 nucleotide sequence: TGCGCCAGCAGCTTGGTGCGGGGTCAGCCCCAGCATTTT.